These 3 T cell receptor beta chains share one sample of origin, sequenced in a study of T cell repertoires in cytomegalovirus infection. These receptors have no known antigen. TCRdb itself ran the reads through MiXCR, one entry per CDR3 protein. Of tens of thousands of distinct CDR3 sequences listed, 45% to 55% were seen once; the top ten hold 80% to 95%. The specimen was CD8+ T cells from cultured PBMCs, collected from culture after CMV antigen stimulation. These receptors all come from a human donor in good health (CMV status not recorded). Some clones in this sample may be carry-over from other donors' samples.

The chain carries TRBV7-6 and TRBJ2-1; D call uncertain. The ends were cut back, 1 base at V and 3 bases at J, with 10 bases in the middle. Germline CDR1 reads SGHVS; CDR2 reads FNYEAQ. The CDR3 totals 15 residues. The CDR3 nucleotides read TGTGCCAGCAGCTTAGTAGGGCAGTACTACAATGAGCAGTTCTTC. Its protein is CASSLVGQYYNEQFF.

The rearrangement joins TRBV10-3 to TRBJ1-1; D ambiguous. The CDR3 totals 11 residues. Looked up from germline, CDR1 is ENHRY and CDR2 is SYGVKD. The V end lost 10 bases, the J end lost 5 bases, and 11 bases lay between the germline ends. This CDR3 is CATCRGTEAFF. DNA for the CDR3: TGTGCCACCTGCCGAGGGACTGAAGCTTTCTTT.

This clonotype was seen a few times. The rearrangement uses TRBV2 and TRBJ2-1, with unresolved D. The germline gives CDR1 SNHLY, CDR2 FYNNEI. CDR3 length: 12 amino acids. Trimming stripped 9 bases from V and 8 bases from J, with 14 bases between. The CDR3 bases are TGTGCCAGTAGACTCCGTCTCCATGAGCAGTTCTTC. Translating it yields CASRLRLHEQFF.